These 31 T cell receptor beta chains share one sample of origin, sequenced in a study of T cells expressing NK-cell markers. From its re-call of the 5' RACE reads, TCRdb lists each CDR3 protein once, without DNA. This table holds some 390,000 distinct CDR3 sequences. The sequenced material came from blood T cells: a sorted CD56 or NKG2C T cell subset, CD4+ or CD8+ T cells, or bulk PBMC T cells (not recorded which). All receptors derive from a woman in her forties or fifties in good health.

The chain carries TRBV27 and TRBJ2-2; there is no DNA to check the TCRdb D call of TRBD1. Per germline, CDR1 MNHEY and CDR2 SMNVEV (reference sequence). CDR3 length: 16 amino acids. The CDR3 reads CASSLSISGSDGELFF.

The chain links TRBV15 to TRBJ1-4; without DNA, the TCRdb call of TRBD1 cannot be checked. The CDR3 spans 16 residues. CDR1 is LNHNV and CDR2 is YYDKDF in the germline V gene (reference sequence). The CDR3 is CATSREVGTGGKKLFF.

The V call is TRBV19, the J call TRBJ2-2; lacking DNA, the TRBD1 call made by TCRdb goes unchecked. In germline, CDR1 is LNHDA, CDR2 SQIVND (reference sequence). The CDR3 spans 14 residues. CDR3 amino acids: CASRAGTGLGELFF. Complete variable domain (other parts from reference TRBV19 and TRBJ2-2): DGGITQSPKYLFRKEGQNVTLSCEQNLNHDAMYWYRQDPGQGLRLIYYSQIVNDFQKGDIAEGYSVSREKKESFPLTVTSAQKNPTAFYLCASRAGTGLGELFFGEGSRLTVL.

The rearrangement joins TRBV20-1 to TRBJ2-1. CDR1 is DFQATT, CDR2 SNEGSKA, per germline (reference sequence). This CDR3 comprises 14 residues. CDR3 amino acids: CSAGREASYNEQFF.

The rearrangement uses TRBV29-1 and TRBJ2-5; TCRdb designates TRBD1, a call that cannot be tested without DNA. There are 16 residues in the CDR3. Germline loops: CDR1 SQVTM, CDR2 ANQGSEA. CDR3 protein: CSVTLRGWRPQETQYF.

The chain is built from TRBV5-5 and TRBJ1-2. This CDR3 contains 15 residues. Germline-derived CDR1 and CDR2 are SGHKS and YYEKEE (reference sequence). The CDR3 loop is CASSLGYKFPYGYTF.

The V call is TRBV27, the J call TRBJ2-2. The CDR3 is 15 amino acids. Germline CDR1 reads MNHEY; CDR2 reads SMNVEV (reference sequence). CDR3 residues: CASSPLPGSTGELFF.

The chain couples TRBV12-3 or TRBV12-4 to TRBJ2-7; the D gene TCRdb calls, TRBD1, cannot be checked with no DNA. This CDR3 has 17 amino acids. The CDR3 loop is CASSLRVRQVLSYEQYF.

The chain links TRBV5-1 to TRBJ2-5; without DNA, the TCRdb call of TRBD1 cannot be checked. The CDR3 is made up of 15 amino acids. Germline lookup yields CDR1 SGHRS and CDR2 YFSETQ. CDR3 residues: CASSFPQGNQETQYF.

This chain joins TRBV5-1 and TRBJ2-5; TCRdb's D gene call, TRBD1, goes unchecked for lack of DNA. Germline CDR1 and CDR2: SGHRS and YFSETQ. This CDR3 region has 16 residues. The CDR3 protein is CASSWTGTVRGETQYF. The full variable domain, its missing parts supplied by reference TRBV5-1 and TRBJ2-5, is KAGVTQTPRYLIKTRGQQVTLSCSPISGHRSVSWYQQTPGQGLQFLFEYFSETQRNKGNFPGRFSGRQFSNSRSEMNVSTLELGDSALYLCASSWTGTVRGETQYFGPGTRLLVL.

The V and J genes are TRBV13 and TRBJ2-5; as DNA is missing, the TRBD2 call by TCRdb cannot be tested. This CDR3 spans 21 amino acids. From germline, CDR1 is PRHDT and CDR2 FYEKMQ (reference sequence). The CDR3 reads CASSETGTSGRSASLQETQYF. Full variable domain (missing parts from reference TRBV13 and TRBJ2-5): AAGVIQSPRHLIKEKRETATLKCYPIPRHDTVYWYQQGPGQDPQFLISFYEKMQSDKGSIPDRFSAQQFSDYHSELNMSSLELGDSALYFCASSETGTSGRSASLQETQYFGPGTRLLVL.

The rearrangement uses TRBV10-1 and TRBJ1-1. The CDR3 runs 16 residues. In germline, CDR1 is WNHNN, CDR2 SYGVQD (reference sequence). The CDR3 region is CASSPARTSLNTEAFF.

The genes are TRBV29-1 and TRBJ2-5; the TCRdb call, TRBD2, lacks DNA for checking. The length of the CDR3 is 15 residues. Germline V gene lookup returns CDR1 SQVTM and CDR2 ANQGSEA. Here the CDR3 reads CSAPRGGREGETQYF. Using reference TRBV29-1 and TRBJ2-5 for the parts outside the CDR3, the full variable domain is SAVISQKPSRDICQRGTSLTIQCQVDSQVTMMFWYRQQPGQSLTLIATANQGSEATYESGFVIDKFPISRPNLTFSTLTVSNMSPEDSSIYLCSAPRGGREGETQYFGPGTRLLVL.

The chain uses TRBV20-1 and TRBJ1-2. The CDR3 contains 15 residues. Germline V gene sequence: CDR1 DFQATT, CDR2 SNEGSKA (reference sequence). The CDR3 here is CSARDQGTSNYGYTF.

V gene TRBV25-1 combines with J gene TRBJ2-6; TCRdb proposes TRBD2, but this gene call is untestable without DNA. This CDR3 is 17 amino acids long. Germline lookup yields CDR1 MGHDK and CDR2 SYGVNS. The CDR3 loop is CASSAGTSSSGANVLTF.

This chain joins TRBV2 and TRBJ2-7; TCRdb outputs TRBD2, but without DNA this stays unchecked. The CDR3 is 14 residues long. The germline V gene encodes CDR1 SNHLY and CDR2 FYNNEI. CDR3: CASKGRAGAYEQYF.

The chain employs TRBV29-1 and TRBJ1-1; TCRdb designates TRBD1, a call that cannot be tested without DNA. Germline CDR1 and CDR2: SQVTM and ANQGSEA. The CDR3 covers 14 residues. The CDR3 region is CSVVRRGMDTEAFF.

J is TRBJ2-5 and V is TRBV7-9; TCRdb proposes TRBD1, but this gene call is untestable without DNA. This CDR3 is 14 amino acids long. The germline V gene has CDR1 SEHNR and CDR2 FQNEAQ (reference sequence). CDR3 residues: CASSLVRTPGDQYF.

This chain links TRBV5-1 with TRBJ2-3; TCRdb's D call, TRBD1, is unchecked because there is no DNA. The CDR3 runs 15 residues. Per the germline V gene, CDR1 is SGHRS and CDR2 is YFSETQ. The CDR3 loop is CASRTGGQSTDTQYF.

The chain has TRBV29-1 and TRBJ2-2; the D call from TCRdb, TRBD1, cannot be confirmed without DNA. The CDR3 spans 11 residues. Germline loops: CDR1 SQVTM, CDR2 ANQGSEA. The CDR3 region is CSATGPGELFF.

This chain uses TRBV10-2 with TRBJ2-1; TCRdb proposes TRBD1, but this gene call is untestable without DNA. The CDR3 spans 14 residues. The germline V gene encodes CDR1 WSHSY and CDR2 SAAADI. The CDR3 sequence is CASSPVISYNEQFF.

The chain couples TRBV11-2 to TRBJ2-3. Germline V lookup: CDR1 SGHAT, CDR2 FQNNGV. The CDR3 loop spans 13 amino acids. CDR3 sequence: CASSPILTDTQYF.

The V gene is TRBV12-3 or TRBV12-4, the J gene TRBJ1-5; TCRdb lists TRBD1, though no DNA is available to test this call. This CDR3 comprises 16 residues. CDR3 amino acids: CASSRSLRGRSQPQHF.

This chain joins TRBV3-1 and TRBJ2-7; without DNA, the TCRdb call of TRBD1 cannot be checked. The CDR3 is 12 amino acids. Germline CDR1 and CDR2: LGHDT and YNNKEL (reference sequence). The CDR3 is CASSPRPREQYF.

This rearrangement joins TRBV20-1 to TRBJ1-5; with no DNA, the TCRdb D assignment of TRBD1 cannot be verified. Germline CDR1 DFQATT, CDR2 SNEGSKA (reference sequence). The CDR3 loop spans 14 amino acids. The chain's CDR3 is CSARDPGAGQPQHF.

J is TRBJ2-7 and V is TRBV12-3 or TRBV12-4; TCRdb selects TRBD1, and the lack of DNA leaves this call unchecked. The CDR3 has 14 amino acids. CDR3 region: CASSPLRELGEQYF.

V gene TRBV3-1 combines with J gene TRBJ2-6; TCRdb picks TRBD1, but there is no DNA to check that call. Germline V gives CDR1 LGHDT, CDR2 YNNKEL (reference sequence). The CDR3 is 17 residues long. The CDR3 sequence: CASSPRTGTSGANVLTF.

This chain connects TRBV4-1 to TRBJ1-2. The CDR3 is 12 amino acids. Germline CDR1 is MGHRA and CDR2 is YSYEKL. CDR3 sequence: CASSQRTRGYTF.

This sequence joins TRBV29-1 and TRBJ2-1; without DNA, the TCRdb call of TRBD2 cannot be checked. This CDR3 is built from 15 residues. The germline gives CDR1 SQVTM, CDR2 ANQGSEA. CDR3 protein: CSVERPARGYNEQFF.

The J gene is TRBJ2-5, the V gene TRBV5-1; absent DNA, TCRdb's TRBD1 call cannot be checked. Germline assignment: CDR1 SGHRS and CDR2 YFSETQ. The CDR3 is 16 amino acids. This chain's CDR3 is CASSLGDTSYQETQYF. The variable domain in full, with the rest retrieved from reference TRBV5-1 and TRBJ2-5, is KAGVTQTPRYLIKTRGQQVTLSCSPISGHRSVSWYQQTPGQGLQFLFEYFSETQRNKGNFPGRFSGRQFSNSRSEMNVSTLELGDSALYLCASSLGDTSYQETQYFGPGTRLLVL.

This sequence joins TRBV5-1 and TRBJ2-3. Germline CDR1 SGHRS, CDR2 YFSETQ. The CDR3 sequence is 14 residues long. The CDR3 loop reads CASSLELGKDTQYF. The entire variable domain, with the rest obtained from reference TRBV5-1 and TRBJ2-3, is as follows: KAGVTQTPRYLIKTRGQQVTLSCSPISGHRSVSWYQQTPGQGLQFLFEYFSETQRNKGNFPGRFSGRQFSNSRSEMNVSTLELGDSALYLCASSLELGKDTQYFGPGTRLTVL.